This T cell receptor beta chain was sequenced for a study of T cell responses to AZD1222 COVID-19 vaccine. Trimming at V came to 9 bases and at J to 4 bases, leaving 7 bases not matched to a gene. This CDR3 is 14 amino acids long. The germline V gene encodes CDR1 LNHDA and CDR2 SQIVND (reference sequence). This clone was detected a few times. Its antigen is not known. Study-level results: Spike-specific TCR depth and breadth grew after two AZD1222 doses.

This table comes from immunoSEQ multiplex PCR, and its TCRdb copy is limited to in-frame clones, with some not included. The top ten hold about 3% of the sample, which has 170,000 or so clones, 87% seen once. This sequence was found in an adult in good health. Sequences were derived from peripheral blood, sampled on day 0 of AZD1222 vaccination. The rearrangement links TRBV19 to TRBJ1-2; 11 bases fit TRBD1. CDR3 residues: CASRWTGGSYGYTF. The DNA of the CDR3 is TGTGCCAGCAGGTGGACAGGGGGCTCCTATGGCTACACCTTC.